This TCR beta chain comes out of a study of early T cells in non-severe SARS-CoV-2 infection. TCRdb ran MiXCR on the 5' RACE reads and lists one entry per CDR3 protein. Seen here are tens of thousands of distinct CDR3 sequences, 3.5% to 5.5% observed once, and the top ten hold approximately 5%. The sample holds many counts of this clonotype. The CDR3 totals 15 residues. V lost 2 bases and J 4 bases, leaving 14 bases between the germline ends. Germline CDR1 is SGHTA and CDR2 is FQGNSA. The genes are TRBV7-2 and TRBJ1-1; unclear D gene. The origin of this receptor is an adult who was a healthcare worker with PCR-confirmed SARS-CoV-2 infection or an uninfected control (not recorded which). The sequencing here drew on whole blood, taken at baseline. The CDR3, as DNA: TGTGCCAGCAGCTTACAATTAGGGAGTTCCACTGAAGCTTTCTTT. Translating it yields CASSLQLGSSTEAFF.